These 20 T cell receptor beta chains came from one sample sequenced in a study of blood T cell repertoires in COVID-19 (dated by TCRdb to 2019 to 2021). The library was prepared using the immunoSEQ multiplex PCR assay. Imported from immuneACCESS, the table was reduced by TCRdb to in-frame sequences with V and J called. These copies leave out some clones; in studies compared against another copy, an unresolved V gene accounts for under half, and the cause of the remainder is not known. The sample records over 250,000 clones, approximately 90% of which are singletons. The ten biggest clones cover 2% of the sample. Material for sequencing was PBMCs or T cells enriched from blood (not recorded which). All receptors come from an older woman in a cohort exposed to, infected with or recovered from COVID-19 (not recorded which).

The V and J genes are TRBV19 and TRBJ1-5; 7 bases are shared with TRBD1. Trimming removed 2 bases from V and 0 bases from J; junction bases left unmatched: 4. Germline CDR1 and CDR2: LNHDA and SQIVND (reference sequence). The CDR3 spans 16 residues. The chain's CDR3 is CASSIRGRDSNQPQHF. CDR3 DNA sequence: TGTGCCAGTAGTATAAGGGGGCGGGATAGCAATCAGCCCCAGCATTTT.

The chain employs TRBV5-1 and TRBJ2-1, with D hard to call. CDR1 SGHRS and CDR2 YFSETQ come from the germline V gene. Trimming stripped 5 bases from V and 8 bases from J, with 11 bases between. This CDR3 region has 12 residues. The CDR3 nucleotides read TGCGCCAGCAGATTTAGAGTCGATGAGCAGTTCTTC. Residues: CASRFRVDEQFF.

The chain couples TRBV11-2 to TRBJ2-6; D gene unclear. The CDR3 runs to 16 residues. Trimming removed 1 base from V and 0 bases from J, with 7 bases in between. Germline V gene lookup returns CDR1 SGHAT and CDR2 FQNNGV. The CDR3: CASSLAVGSGANVLTF. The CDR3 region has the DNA TGTGCCAGCAGCTTAGCGGTTGGCTCTGGGGCCAACGTCCTGACTTTC. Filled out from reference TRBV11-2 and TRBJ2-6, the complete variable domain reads EAGVAQSPRYKIIEKRQSVAFWCNPISGHATLYWYQQILGQGPKLLIQFQNNGVVDDSQLPKDRFSAERLKGVDSTLKIQPAKLEDSAVYLCASSLAVGSGANVLTFGAGSRLTVL.

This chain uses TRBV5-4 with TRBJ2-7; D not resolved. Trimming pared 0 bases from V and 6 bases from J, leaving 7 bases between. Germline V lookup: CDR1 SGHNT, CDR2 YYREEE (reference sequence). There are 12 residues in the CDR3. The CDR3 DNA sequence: TGTGCCAGCAGCTTGGACTTTCGCGAGCAGTACTTC. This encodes CASSLDFREQYF.

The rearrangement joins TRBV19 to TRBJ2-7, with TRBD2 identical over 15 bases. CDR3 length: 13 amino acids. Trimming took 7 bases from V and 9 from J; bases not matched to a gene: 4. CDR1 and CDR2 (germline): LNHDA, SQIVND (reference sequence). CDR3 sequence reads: CASTGLAGGGQYF. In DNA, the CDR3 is TGTGCCAGTACGGGACTAGCGGGAGGCGGGCAGTACTTC.

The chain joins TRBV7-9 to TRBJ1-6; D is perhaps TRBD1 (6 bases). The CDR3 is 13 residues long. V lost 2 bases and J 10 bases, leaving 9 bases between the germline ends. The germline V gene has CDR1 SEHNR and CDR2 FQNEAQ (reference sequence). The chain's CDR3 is CASSLRGGSPLHF. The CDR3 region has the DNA TGTGCCAGCAGCTTAAGGGGGGGATCACCCCTCCACTTT.

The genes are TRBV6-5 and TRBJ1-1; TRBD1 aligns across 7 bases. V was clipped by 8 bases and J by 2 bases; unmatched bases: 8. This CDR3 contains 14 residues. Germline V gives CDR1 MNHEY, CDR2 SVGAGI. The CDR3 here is CASRRTGRNTEAFF. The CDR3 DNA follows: TGTGCCAGCCGTAGGACAGGTAGAAACACTGAAGCTTTCTTT.

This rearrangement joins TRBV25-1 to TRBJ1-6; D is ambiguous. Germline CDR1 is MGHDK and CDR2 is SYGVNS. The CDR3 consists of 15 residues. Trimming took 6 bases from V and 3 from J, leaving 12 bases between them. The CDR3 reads CASSPIPSYNSPLHF. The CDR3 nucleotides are TGTGCCAGCAGCCCGATCCCCAGCTATAATTCACCCCTCCACTTT.

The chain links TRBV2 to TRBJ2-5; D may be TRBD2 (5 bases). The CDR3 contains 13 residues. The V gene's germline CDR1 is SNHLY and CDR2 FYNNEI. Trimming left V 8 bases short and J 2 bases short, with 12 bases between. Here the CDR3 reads CASLLGEQETQYF. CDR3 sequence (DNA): TGTGCCAGCCTCCTGGGAGAGCAAGAGACCCAGTACTTC.

The CDR3 here is CASSYGDTQETQYF. The CDR3 DNA is TGTGCCAGCAGTTACGGGGACACCCAAGAGACCCAGTACTTC. The chain has TRBV6-5 and TRBJ2-5; a weak D match, TRBD1 (6 bases). V lost 2 bases to trimming and J lost 1 base, with 8 bases between them. Germline V lookup: CDR1 MNHEY, CDR2 SVGAGI. The CDR3 is made up of 14 amino acids.

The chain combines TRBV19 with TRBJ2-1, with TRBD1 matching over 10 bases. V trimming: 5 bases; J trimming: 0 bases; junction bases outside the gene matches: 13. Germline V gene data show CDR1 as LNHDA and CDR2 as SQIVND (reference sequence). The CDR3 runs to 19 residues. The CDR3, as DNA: TGTGCCAGTAGTGGCCGGGACAGGGGAGTCGGGAGCTCCTACAATGAGCAGTTCTTC. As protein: CASSGRDRGVGSSYNEQFF. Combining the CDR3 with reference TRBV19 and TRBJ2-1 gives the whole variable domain DGGITQSPKYLFRKEGQNVTLSCEQNLNHDAMYWYRQDPGQGLRLIYYSQIVNDFQKGDIAEGYSVSREKKESFPLTVTSAQKNPTAFYLCASSGRDRGVGSSYNEQFFGPGTRLTVL.

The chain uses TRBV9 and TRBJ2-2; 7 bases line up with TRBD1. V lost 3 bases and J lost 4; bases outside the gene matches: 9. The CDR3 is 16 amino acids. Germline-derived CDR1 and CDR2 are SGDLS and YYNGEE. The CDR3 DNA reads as TGTGCCAGCAGCGACCGACAGGGACGGGGCACCGGGGAGCTGTTTTTT. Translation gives CASSDRQGRGTGELFF.

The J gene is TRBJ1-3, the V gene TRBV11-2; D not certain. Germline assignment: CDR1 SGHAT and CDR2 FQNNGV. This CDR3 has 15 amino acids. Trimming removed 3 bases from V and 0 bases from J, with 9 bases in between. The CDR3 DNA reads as TGTGCCAGCAGCTTGAATCAGGACTCTGGAAACACCATATATTTT. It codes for CASSLNQDSGNTIYF. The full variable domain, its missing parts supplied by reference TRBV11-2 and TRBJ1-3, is EAGVAQSPRYKIIEKRQSVAFWCNPISGHATLYWYQQILGQGPKLLIQFQNNGVVDDSQLPKDRFSAERLKGVDSTLKIQPAKLEDSAVYLCASSLNQDSGNTIYFGEGSWLTVV.

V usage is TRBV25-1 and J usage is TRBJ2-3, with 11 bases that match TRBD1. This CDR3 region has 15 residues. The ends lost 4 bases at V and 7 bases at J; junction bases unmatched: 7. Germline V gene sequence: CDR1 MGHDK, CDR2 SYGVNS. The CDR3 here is CASSVRTGGVYTQYF. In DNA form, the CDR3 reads TGTGCCAGCAGTGTACGGACAGGGGGCGTTTATACGCAGTATTTT. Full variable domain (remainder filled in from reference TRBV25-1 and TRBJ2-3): EADIYQTPRYLVIGTGKKITLECSQTMGHDKMYWYQQDPGMELHLIHYSYGVNSTEKGDLSSESTVSRIRTEHFPLTLESARPSHTSQYLCASSVRTGGVYTQYFGPGTRLTVL.

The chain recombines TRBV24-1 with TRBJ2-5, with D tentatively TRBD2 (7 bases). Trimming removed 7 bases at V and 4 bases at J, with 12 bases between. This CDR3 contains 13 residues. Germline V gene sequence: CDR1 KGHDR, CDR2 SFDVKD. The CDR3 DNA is TGTGCCACCAGGAGGGGGGGAGGAGAGACCCAGTACTTC. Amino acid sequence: CATRRGGGETQYF.

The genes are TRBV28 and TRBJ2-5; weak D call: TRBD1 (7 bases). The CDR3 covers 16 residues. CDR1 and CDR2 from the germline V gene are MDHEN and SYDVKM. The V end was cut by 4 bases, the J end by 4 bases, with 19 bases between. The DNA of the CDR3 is TGTGCCAGCAGTTCCCGGAGGGACAGCTTGCGAGAGACCCAGTACTTC. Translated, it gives CASSSRRDSLRETQYF.

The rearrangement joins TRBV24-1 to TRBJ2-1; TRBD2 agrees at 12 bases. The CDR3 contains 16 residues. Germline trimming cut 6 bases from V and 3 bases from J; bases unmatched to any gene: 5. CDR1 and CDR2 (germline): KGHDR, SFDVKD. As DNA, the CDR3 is TGTGCCACCAGTCCCACGACTAGCGGGAGCTACAATGAGCAGTTCTTC. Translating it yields CATSPTTSGSYNEQFF.

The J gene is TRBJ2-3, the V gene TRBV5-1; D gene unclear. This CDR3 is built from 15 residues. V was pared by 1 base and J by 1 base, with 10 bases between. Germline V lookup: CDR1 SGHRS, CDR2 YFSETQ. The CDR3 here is CASSLPAAGTDTQYF. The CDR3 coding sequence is TGCGCCAGCAGCTTGCCGGCGGCGGGCACAGATACGCAGTATTTT.

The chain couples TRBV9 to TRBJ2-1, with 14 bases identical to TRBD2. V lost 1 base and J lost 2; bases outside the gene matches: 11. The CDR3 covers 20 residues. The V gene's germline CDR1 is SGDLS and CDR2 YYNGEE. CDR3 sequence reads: CASSVSGGTSGSPPYNEQFF. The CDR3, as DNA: TGTGCCAGCAGCGTAAGCGGTGGGACTAGCGGGAGCCCCCCCTACAATGAGCAGTTCTTC.

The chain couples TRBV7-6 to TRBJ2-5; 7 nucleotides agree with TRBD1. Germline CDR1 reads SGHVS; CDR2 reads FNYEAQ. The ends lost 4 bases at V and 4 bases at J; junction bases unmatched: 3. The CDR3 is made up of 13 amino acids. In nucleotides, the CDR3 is TGTGCCAGCAGCTCAGGGGGTGGAGAGACCCAGTACTTC. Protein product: CASSSGGGETQYF. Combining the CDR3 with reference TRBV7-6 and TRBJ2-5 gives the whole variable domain GAGVSQSPRYKVTKRGQDVALRCDPISGHVSLYWYRQALGQGPEFLTYFNYEAQQDKSGLPNDRFSAERPEGSISTLTIQRTEQRDSAMYRCASSSGGGETQYFGPGTRLLVL.